These 30 T cell receptor beta chains share one sample of origin, sequenced in a study of cytomegalovirus exposure and HLA in healthy donors. Primers for the PCR totalled 60 Vbeta and 13 Jbeta. Only in-frame clones appear in the TCRdb table, and some are missing; sequencing was by immunoSEQ multiplex PCR. The sample lists 90,000 to 110,000 clones, roughly 15% occurring once. The sample was PBMCs. The receptors originated from a female donor in good health and CMV-seronegative.

This chain links TRBV19 with TRBJ1-1, with 7 bases matching TRBD1. Trimming cost V 7 bases and J 4 bases; bases outside gene matches: 15. The CDR3 totals 16 residues. Germline-derived CDR1 and CDR2 are LNHDA and SQIVND (reference sequence). CDR3 region: CASTLTGAVLATEAFF. The CDR3 nucleotides read TGTGCCAGTACCCTCACAGGGGCAGTTTTAGCCACTGAAGCTTTCTTT.

The CDR3 is CASSPGMNYEQYF. In DNA form, the CDR3 reads TGTGCCAGCAGCCCGGGGATGAACTACGAGCAGTACTTC. The chain has TRBV14 and TRBJ2-7, with D perhaps TRBD2 (5 bases). Germline V gene data show CDR1 as SGHDN and CDR2 as FVKESK. CDR3 length: 13 residues. Trimming pared 4 bases from V and 3 bases from J, leaving 10 bases between.

This clone was seen a handful of times. This rearrangement joins TRBV13 to TRBJ2-5, with 11 positions matching TRBD2. The length of the CDR3 is 16 residues. Germline-derived CDR1 and CDR2 are PRHDT and FYEKMQ (reference sequence). The trim removed 1 base at V and 3 bases at J, leaving 4 bases unmatched. The CDR3 coding sequence is TGTGCCAGCAGCTTAGTAGCGGGGGGGACCAAAGAGACCCAGTACTTC. It codes for CASSLVAGGTKETQYF.

J is TRBJ1-1 and V is TRBV4-3, with D unclear. Trimming stripped 3 bases from V and 0 bases from J, with 8 bases between. The V gene's germline CDR1 is LGHNA and CDR2 YSLEER. This CDR3 has 14 amino acids. The CDR3 DNA follows: TGCGCCAGCAGCCAGCGTGATTTGAACACTGAAGCTTTCTTT. It encodes CASSQRDLNTEAFF.

The rearrangement uses TRBV27 and TRBJ2-7; D may be TRBD1 (6 bases). Deletions cut 6 bases from V and 2 bases from J, with 17 bases between. CDR1 is MNHEY and CDR2 is SMNVEV in the germline V gene (reference sequence). The CDR3 is 15 amino acids. For the CDR3, the DNA is TGTGCCAGCAGATCACCCGGGGACAACACCTACGAGCAGTACTTC. Translated, it gives CASRSPGDNTYEQYF.

The J gene is TRBJ2-5, the V gene TRBV6-5; TRBD2 matches at 7 bases. Germline values: CDR1 MNHEY, CDR2 SVGAGI. With V trimmed by 9 bases and J by 1 base, 8 bases remained unmatched. CDR3 size: 14 residues. DNA of the CDR3: TGTGCCAGGTGCGGGAGTCTGGTCCAAGAGACCCAGTACTTC. The encoded protein is CARCGSLVQETQYF.

This clone was found a few times. The genes are TRBV6-5 and TRBJ2-7, with D perhaps TRBD2 (5 bases). The CDR3 totals 14 residues. Germline CDR1 is MNHEY and CDR2 is SVGAGI. With 5 bases removed from V and 2 bases from J, the gap between germline ends came to 13 bases. The CDR3 region is CASSRTGKTYEQYF. CDR3 nucleotides: TGTGCCAGCAGTAGGACCGGGAAAACCTACGAGCAGTACTTC.

This rearrangement joins TRBV5-1 to TRBJ1-2; a weak D match, TRBD1 (5 bases). The CDR3 has 18 amino acids. Looked up from germline, CDR1 is SGHRS and CDR2 is YFSETQ. The V and J ends lost 4 bases and 0 bases respectively, with 22 bases between them. The CDR3 is CASSPLGHNRNANYGYTF. CDR3 bases: TGCGCCAGCAGCCCCCTCGGCCACAACAGGAACGCTAACTATGGCTACACCTTC. The variable domain in full, completed from reference TRBV5-1 and TRBJ1-2, reads KAGVTQTPRYLIKTRGQQVTLSCSPISGHRSVSWYQQTPGQGLQFLFEYFSETQRNKGNFPGRFSGRQFSNSRSEMNVSTLELGDSALYLCASSPLGHNRNANYGYTFGSGTRLTVV.

This clone was counted only a few times. The V gene is TRBV9, the J gene TRBJ1-1; tentative D call: TRBD1 (5 bases). The germline V and J ends were trimmed by 3 bases and 2 bases, with 8 bases remaining between them. Germline V gene data show CDR1 as SGDLS and CDR2 as YYNGEE. This CDR3 spans 13 amino acids. CDR3 coding DNA: TGTGCCAGCAGCGCGGGGGATAACACTGAAGCTTTCTTT. As protein: CASSAGDNTEAFF.

This clone has a handful of counts. The chain couples TRBV20-1 to TRBJ1-1, with D unclear. The germline V gene encodes CDR1 DFQATT and CDR2 SNEGSKA (reference sequence). This CDR3 comprises 11 residues. V gave up 8 bases and J gave up 8 bases, with 15 bases separating them. CDR3 DNA sequence: TGCAGTTCGACGGGTGCCCCGGAAGCTTTCTTT. Amino acids: CSSTGAPEAFF.

This chain joins TRBV5-5 and TRBJ1-2, with D unclear. V shed 0 bases and J shed 3 bases, with 9 bases lying between them. The CDR3 is 14 amino acids. In germline, CDR1 is SGHKS, CDR2 YYEKEE (reference sequence). In nucleotides, the CDR3 is TGTGCCAGCAGCTTGGTTTCCCGAGACTATGGCTACACCTTC. The encoded protein is CASSLVSRDYGYTF.

This clone has more than one count but fewer than ten. The J gene is TRBJ2-3, the V gene TRBV5-6; 8 positions agree with TRBD2. Per the germline V gene, CDR1 is SGHDT and CDR2 is YYEEEE. This CDR3 spans 15 amino acids. V gave up 6 bases and J gave up 4 bases; unmatched junction bases: 10. CDR3 DNA sequence: TGTGCCAGCACCGGTGACGGGAGGGGCGCAGATACGCAGTATTTT. Amino acids: CASTGDGRGADTQYF.

The rearrangement links TRBV5-4 to TRBJ1-1; 9 bases are a match to TRBD1. CDR1 is SGHNT and CDR2 is YYREEE in the germline V gene (reference sequence). V gave up 4 bases and J gave up 1 base; unmatched junction bases: 11. The CDR3 runs 17 residues. In DNA, the CDR3 is TGTGCCAGCAGCCCCGCCCGGGACAGGGAAAGGAACACTGAAGCTTTCTTT. It encodes CASSPARDRERNTEAFF.

This chain connects TRBV4-3 to TRBJ1-1, with 9 bases aligning to TRBD1. The CDR3 runs to 16 residues. Germline CDR1 is LGHNA and CDR2 is YSLEER. The V gene end was trimmed by 4 bases and the J gene end by 7 bases; junction bases not matched to a gene: 13. The CDR3: CASSRGHARTGVEAFF. DNA for the CDR3: TGCGCCAGCAGCCGAGGCCATGCCCGGACAGGGGTTGAAGCTTTCTTT.

CDR3 sequence (DNA): TGTGCCAGCAGCTTATTTTACTATAACTACGAGCAGTACTTC. It specifies CASSLFYYNYEQYF. J is TRBJ2-7 and V is TRBV7-2; no clear D gene. Trimming cost V 2 bases and J 3 bases, with 11 bases left between them. Germline CDR1 reads SGHTA; CDR2 reads FQGNSA. There are 14 residues in the CDR3. The whole variable domain, filled in from reference TRBV7-2 and TRBJ2-7, reads GAGVSQSPSNKVTEKGKDVELRCDPISGHTALYWYRQSLGQGLEFLIYFQGNSAPDKSGLPSDRFSAERTGGSVSTLTIQRTQQEDSAVYLCASSLFYYNYEQYFGPGTRLTVT.

This clone was seen a handful of times. The chain is built from TRBV12-5 and TRBJ1-2, with 8 nucleotides matching TRBD1. CDR3 length: 15 residues. Per the germline V gene, CDR1 is LGHNT and CDR2 is FRNRAP. Trimming took 1 base from V and 8 from J; bases not matched to a gene: 9. In DNA, the CDR3 is TGTGCTAGTGGTTTGGCAGGGACAGGCGGTCGGGGCTACACCTTC. Encoded protein: CASGLAGTGGRGYTF.

This clone was seen only a few times. The rearrangement links TRBV5-1 to TRBJ1-4, with D possibly matching TRBD1 (5 bases). This CDR3 has 13 amino acids. Trimming pared 7 bases from V and 4 bases from J, leaving 11 bases between. CDR1 and CDR2 from the germline V gene are SGHRS and YFSETQ. CDR3 protein: CASRAGLNEKLFF. In nucleotides, the CDR3 is TGCGCCAGCCGGGCGGGGCTTAATGAAAAACTGTTTTTT.

The V call is TRBV7-2, the J call TRBJ1-1; D gene unclear. Germline V gene sequence: CDR1 SGHTA, CDR2 FQGNSA. The CDR3 has 14 amino acids. Trimming cost V 5 bases and J 1 base, with 11 bases left between them. This chain's CDR3 is CASSGGWRNTEAFF. The CDR3 DNA follows: TGTGCCAGCAGCGGCGGGTGGAGGAACACTGAAGCTTTCTTT.

This clone was seen a handful of times. The CDR3 is CASSSTGPYGYTF. DNA of the CDR3: TGTGCCAGCAGCTCGACAGGACCCTATGGCTACACCTTC. This chain uses TRBV11-2 with TRBJ1-2; maybe TRBD1 (6 bases). CDR1 and CDR2 from the germline V gene are SGHAT and FQNNGV. Trimming stripped 4 bases from V and 4 bases from J, with 10 bases between. The CDR3 runs 13 residues.

This clone appeared a few times. This sequence joins TRBV4-1 and TRBJ1-2; no reliable D call. V lost 2 bases and J 3 bases, leaving 19 bases between the germline ends. Germline CDR1 reads MGHRA; CDR2 reads YSYEKL. CDR3 length: 17 residues. CDR3 sequence reads: CASSQLADTGRYYGYTF. In DNA, the CDR3 is TGCGCCAGCAGCCAACTGGCGGATACGGGTAGATACTATGGCTACACCTTC.

This clone was picked up one time. The V call is TRBV9, the J call TRBJ2-2, with D possibly TRBD2 on 6 matching bases. This CDR3 is built from 13 residues. Per germline, CDR1 SGDLS and CDR2 YYNGEE. V gave up 2 bases and J gave up 5 bases, with 7 bases separating them. This CDR3 reads CASSVTRTGELFF. The CDR3 DNA sequence: TGTGCCAGCAGCGTGACTAGGACCGGGGAGCTGTTTTTT.

This clone was found a few times. CDR3: CASTLGETNYGYTF. The CDR3 nucleotides read TGTGCCAGTACGTTGGGAGAGACTAACTATGGCTACACCTTC. V usage is TRBV19 and J usage is TRBJ1-2; D unresolved. V lost 7 bases, J lost 0 bases, and 12 bases lay in between. The CDR3 has 14 residues. CDR1 and CDR2 from the germline V gene are LNHDA and SQIVND (reference sequence). Full variable domain (outside the CDR3, taken from reference TRBV19 and TRBJ1-2): DGGITQSPKYLFRKEGQNVTLSCEQNLNHDAMYWYRQDPGQGLRLIYYSQIVNDFQKGDIAEGYSVSREKKESFPLTVTSAQKNPTAFYLCASTLGETNYGYTFGSGTRLTVV.

The chain couples TRBV30 to TRBJ2-2, with unresolved D. Deletions cut 1 base from V and 8 bases from J, with 17 bases between. There are 15 residues in the CDR3. The germline V gene encodes CDR1 GTSNPN and CDR2 SVGIG (reference sequence). Here the CDR3 reads CAWSAKSRLGGELFF. The CDR3 DNA is TGTGCCTGGAGTGCAAAATCACGACTCGGAGGGGAGCTGTTTTTT.

The sample holds a few counts of this clone. The chain couples TRBV7-6 to TRBJ1-1, with TRBD1 as a possible D gene (6 bases). CDR3 size: 16 residues. V lost 5 bases and J lost 4, with 20 bases in between. The germline V gene encodes CDR1 SGHVS and CDR2 FNYEAQ. For the CDR3, the DNA is TGTGCCAGCAGCCGAACGAGGGCTTCAGGGGCCACTGAAGCTTTCTTT. Translation: CASSRTRASGATEAFF.

The chain combines TRBV7-2 with TRBJ1-1; perhaps TRBD1 as D (6 bases). V lost 0 bases, J lost 2 bases, and 7 bases lay in between. CDR1 SGHTA and CDR2 FQGNSA come from the germline V gene. The CDR3 runs 14 residues. In DNA form, the CDR3 reads TGTGCCAGCAGCTTAGCACAGGGCAACACTGAAGCTTTCTTT. It specifies CASSLAQGNTEAFF.

The rearrangement uses TRBV30 and TRBJ2-2; D not resolved. The ends were cut back, 0 bases at V and 3 bases at J, with 5 bases in the middle. The CDR3 is made up of 13 amino acids. Germline CDR1 reads GTSNPN; CDR2 reads SVGIG (reference sequence). The CDR3 region has the DNA TGTGCCTGGAGTGTATCCTACACCGGGGAGCTGTTTTTT. It is translated as CAWSVSYTGELFF.

The chain joins TRBV5-1 to TRBJ2-5, with TRBD2 matching 7 bases. V gave up 4 bases and J gave up 5 bases; unmatched junction bases: 8. CDR3 length equals 14 residues. In germline, CDR1 is SGHRS, CDR2 YFSETQ. The CDR3 DNA sequence: TGCGCCAGCAGCGCCGGACTAGAGAGGGAGACCCAGTACTTC. Its protein is CASSAGLERETQYF.

This clone has a handful of counts. The V call is TRBV15, the J call TRBJ1-5; D is unclear. Germline V gives CDR1 LNHNV, CDR2 YYDKDF (reference sequence). The germline V and J ends were trimmed by 0 bases and 5 bases, with 11 bases remaining between them. The CDR3 is made up of 15 amino acids. This CDR3 is CATSRESGFHQPQHF. CDR3 bases: TGTGCCACCAGCAGAGAATCCGGGTTCCATCAGCCCCAGCATTTT. The whole variable domain, remainder taken from reference TRBV15 and TRBJ1-5, is DAMVIQNPRYQVTQFGKPVTLSCSQTLNHNVMYWYQQKSSQAPKLLFHYYDKDFNNEADTPDNFQSRRPNTSFCFLDIRSPGLGDTAMYLCATSRESGFHQPQHFGDGTRLSIL.

The CDR3 region has the DNA TGCGCCAGCAGCGGGGCAAGGGGGAGAGAGACCCAGTACTTC. It translates to CASSGARGRETQYF. The chain uses TRBV5-1 and TRBJ2-5, with a possible D match to TRBD1 (6 bases). Per germline, CDR1 SGHRS and CDR2 YFSETQ. CDR3 length equals 14 residues. The V and J ends lost 4 bases and 4 bases respectively, with 14 bases between them.

This clone has just a few counts. The chain uses TRBV7-9 and TRBJ1-5, with no clear D. The CDR3 is 14 amino acids. The V gene lost 5 bases and the J gene lost 2 bases, with 10 bases spanning the gap. Germline loops: CDR1 SEHNR, CDR2 FQNEAQ (reference sequence). The CDR3 loop reads CASSLDQGNQPQHF. The CDR3 nucleotides read TGTGCCAGCAGCCTAGACCAGGGCAATCAGCCCCAGCATTTT.